The rows below give T cell receptor beta chains drawn from one sample of a study of blood T cells in healthy people across ages. MiXCR was run by TCRdb on the 5' RACE reads, yielding one entry per CDR3 protein. This sample has 550,000 to 750,000 distinct CDR3 sequences, with around 21% found just once. The specimen was blood. The receptors derive from a man aged 65-85 years in good health. Both conserved end residues are part of each CDR3. The D gene is left open where the match is weak. Size tells how often a clone was seen (once, few, many) or the class of an expanded clone, and some rows leave it out.

TRBV29-1	many	-	TRBJ2-7	TGCAGCGTCACTGACGACAGGACTTACGAGCAGTACTTC	CSVTDDRTYEQYF
TRBV3-1	-	-	TRBJ2-4	TGTGCCAGCAGCCAAGAATACATTCAGTACTTC	CASSQEYIQYF
TRBV25-1	-	-	TRBJ1-4	TGTGCCAGCAGTGAATTCCCCCAGGGAGAAAAACTGTCTTTT	CASSEFPQGEKLSF
TRBV12-3/TRBV12-4	-	TRBD2	TRBJ2-1	TGTGCCAGCAGTCGCCGAACTAGCGGTCGCTACAATGAGCAGTTCTTC	CASSRRTSGRYNEQFF
TRBV18	-	-	TRBJ2-5	TGTGCCAGCTCAGCACTAGCACGGGAGACCCAGTACTTC	CASSALARETQYF
TRBV4-1	-	-	TRBJ1-5	TGCGCCAGCAGCCAAGGACCAGGGGATACGCAGCATTTT	CASSQGPGDTQHF
TRBV4-3	many	TRBD2	TRBJ2-4	TGCGCCAGCAGCCAAGGGATAGTATTGCAAGCGGGAGAAGCCAAAAACATTCAGTACTTC	CASSQGIVLQAGEAKNIQYF
TRBV28	-	TRBD2	TRBJ2-1	TGTGCCAGCAGTTTATTAGCGGGAGGTTCGGTTAATGAGCAGTTCTTC	CASSLLAGGSVNEQFF
TRBV7-9	-	TRBD2	TRBJ2-7	TGTGCCAGCAGCTTTTATCGTACAGCGGGAGGATACGAGCAGTACTTC	CASSFYRTAGGYEQYF
TRBV3-1	few	-	TRBJ1-3	TGTGCCAGCAGCCATTTCTCTGGAAACACCATATATTTT	CASSHFSGNTIYF
TRBV29-1	many	TRBD1	TRBJ2-5	TGCAGCGTTGGGACAGGAATACAAGAGACCCAGTACTTC	CSVGTGIQETQYF
TRBV12-3/TRBV12-4	few	TRBD1	TRBJ1-4	TGTGCCAGCAGACGGGACAGGAAAAATGAAAAACTGTTTTTT	CASRRDRKNEKLFF
TRBV5-1	-	-	TRBJ1-1	TGCGCCAGCAGCTTGGGGGCAGGGCGGGTGAACACTGAAGCTTTCTTT	CASSLGAGRVNTEAFF
TRBV5-1	few	-	TRBJ2-6	TGCGCCAGCAGCTTGTATCGCGGCTCTGGGGCCAACGTCCAGACTTTC	CASSLYRGSGANVQTF
TRBV29-1	many	TRBD1	TRBJ2-7	TGCAGCGTGGGACAGGGGGTGAGCGAGCAGTACTTC	CSVGQGVSEQYF
TRBV18	few	-	TRBJ2-7	TGTACCAGCTCAACAGAGGCAGAATATTCCTACGAGCAGTACTTC	CTSSTEAEYSYEQYF
TRBV6-2/TRBV6-3	-	-	TRBJ2-3	TGTGCCAGCAGTTACTCGACAGACCCAGATACGCAGTATTTT	CASSYSTDPDTQYF
TRBV6-2/TRBV6-3	-	TRBD2	TRBJ2-3	TGTGCCAGCACCTCGGGGGCGGGAGGGCCAAGGGATACGCAGTATTTT	CASTSGAGGPRDTQYF
TRBV20-1	-	-	TRBJ2-5	TGCAGTGCTAGTATTGTCCCGGAGACCCAGTACTTC	CSASIVPETQYF
TRBV6-2/TRBV6-3	-	TRBD2	TRBJ2-5	TGTGCCAGCAGTTCCAGGGTAGCGGGATTGTTGGAGACCCAGTACTTC	CASSSRVAGLLETQYF
TRBV2	few	TRBD1	TRBJ2-1	TGTGCCAGCAGTGAAGACAGGGGGCTTGCCATCTTC	CASSEDRGLAIF
TRBV3-1	few	TRBD2	TRBJ2-5	TGTGCCAGCAGCTCCCGTAGCGGGAGGGAGACCCAGTACTTC	CASSSRSGRETQYF
TRBV3-1	-	-	TRBJ1-1	TGTGCCAGCAGCCGAAATGGCCGGGCGGCGGAAGCTTTCTTT	CASSRNGRAAEAFF
TRBV18	-	-	TRBJ2-1	TGTGCCAGCTCACCAACAATAGATTTGGGTAGCGGCGCCTACAATGAGCAGTTCTTC	CASSPTIDLGSGAYNEQFF
TRBV6-1	-	TRBD1	TRBJ2-4	TGTGCCAGCAGTGAAGCAGACAGGGACATTCAGTACTTC	CASSEADRDIQYF
TRBV5-1	-	TRBD1	TRBJ1-2	TGCGCCAGCAGCTTGGACACAGACAGGGGAGCCTATGGCTACACCTTC	CASSLDTDRGAYGYTF
TRBV7-9	-	TRBD2	TRBJ2-2	TGTGCCAGCAGCTTCACGGTAGGCGGGAGTAACACCGGGGAGCTGTTTTTT	CASSFTVGGSNTGELFF